These T cell receptor beta chains were read from a single sample in a study of T cell responses to AZD1222 COVID-19 vaccine. TCRdb keeps only in-frame clones here, not all; method: immunoSEQ multiplex PCR. Here the sample spans more than 100,000 clones, roughly 84% being singletons. Sequenced here: peripheral blood, sampled on day 0 of AZD1222 vaccination. All receptors derive from an adult in good health. The CDR3 runs from the conserved cysteine through the conserved F or W. D genes are given only for firm matches.

V gene	D gene	J gene	CDR3 protein	CDR3 DNA
TRBV5-1	-	TRBJ2-7	CASRAGSPHEQYF	TGCGCCAGCAGAGCCGGGTCCCCCCACGAGCAGTACTTC
TRBV7-6	TRBD1	TRBJ2-7	CASSPGTGETYEQYF	TGTGCCAGCAGCCCCGGGACAGGGGAAACCTACGAGCAGTACTTC
TRBV7-2	-	TRBJ2-1	CASSLGDSNNEQFF	TGTGCCAGCAGCTTAGGAGACTCTAACAATGAGCAGTTCTTC
TRBV7-8	TRBD1	TRBJ1-2	CASSLARDRTRGYTF	TGTGCCAGCAGCTTAGCCCGGGACAGGACCCGGGGCTACACCTTC
TRBV7-2	TRBD2	TRBJ2-7	CASSSGGLIPYEQYF	TGTGCCAGCAGCTCGGGGGGGTTAATACCCTACGAGCAGTACTTC
TRBV6-2/TRBV6-3	TRBD2	TRBJ2-1	CASSSTSGSSYNEQFF	TGTGCCAGCAGTTCGACTAGCGGGAGCTCCTACAATGAGCAGTTCTTC
TRBV7-9	TRBD2	TRBJ2-1	CASSLQVSGLAGRNEQFF	TGTGCCAGCAGCTTACAAGTTAGCGGGCTAGCGGGAAGAAATGAGCAGTTCTTC
TRBV29-1	TRBD1	TRBJ1-1	CSARGAQGANTEAFF	TGCAGCGCCCGAGGGGCCCAGGGGGCGAACACTGAAGCTTTCTTT
TRBV4-1	-	TRBJ2-7	CASSQELMYEQYF	TGCGCCAGCAGCCAAGAGTTGATGTACGAGCAGTACTTC
TRBV5-4	-	TRBJ2-7	CASSFSGSIYEQYF	TGTGCCAGCAGCTTTTCGGGTAGTATCTACGAGCAGTACTTC